A selection of T cell receptor beta chains follows, all from one sample in a study of Graves' ophthalmopathy and Graves' hyperthyroidism. From the multiplex PCR reads, TCRdb called clonotypes with MiXCR, one entry per CDR3 protein. Altogether 200,000 to 250,000 distinct CDR3 sequences are present, over 25% being singletons, with the ten largest covering approximately 9.6%. Sequencing input: peripheral blood. The receptors were sampled from a man aged 50 to 60 with Graves' ophthalmopathy. The CDR3 runs from the conserved cysteine through the conserved F or W. A D gene is named only where the DNA matches it firmly. Size is omitted from some rows. Given values are once, few, many or a class for expanded clones.

D | J | size | V | CDR3 | DNA
NA | TRBJ2-5 | many | TRBV5-4 | CASTPRGQETQYF | TGTGCCAGCACCCCGAGGGGACAAGAGACCCAGTACTTC
NA | TRBJ2-5 | many | TRBV19 | CASSMWGDQETQYF | TGTGCCAGTAGTATGTGGGGAGACCAAGAGACCCAGTACTTC
TRBD1 | TRBJ1-5 | many | TRBV6-1 | CASSGQGDQSQHF | TGTGCCAGCAGTGGACAGGGGGATCAGTCCCAGCATTTT
NA | TRBJ2-5 | NA | TRBV6-5 | CASRLSRVFETQYF | TGTGCCAGCAGATTATCCAGGGTATTCGAGACCCAGTACTTC
NA | TRBJ2-2 | NA | TRBV18 | CASSRDFLNTGELFF | TGTGCCAGCTCACGGGACTTTTTGAACACCGGGGAGCTGTTTTTT
NA | TRBJ2-7 | many | TRBV24-1 | CATKVGQSSYEQYF | TGTGCCACCAAAGTCGGGCAGAGCTCCTACGAGCAGTACTTC
NA | TRBJ2-5 | NA | TRBV11-3 | CASSLGITGGETQYF | TGTGCCAGCAGCTTGGGAATTACCGGGGGAGAGACCCAGTACTTC
NA | TRBJ2-2 | NA | TRBV2 | CASSEVADTPTGELFF | TGTGCCAGCAGTGAAGTGGCTGACACACCCACCGGGGAGCTGTTTTTT
NA | TRBJ1-1 | NA | TRBV19 | CASSAPGRDAFF | TGTGCCAGTAGTGCCCCGGGGAGGGATGCTTTCTTT
TRBD1 | TRBJ1-5 | NA | TRBV6-1 | CASRGQGARGQSQHF | TGTGCCAGCAGGGGACAGGGGGCGCGGGGTCAGTCCCAGCATTTT
NA | TRBJ1-5 | NA | TRBV6-2/TRBV6-3 | CASSSSGQSQPQHF | TGTGCCAGCAGTTCTTCAGGGCAGAGTCAGCCCCAGCATTTT
NA | TRBJ2-7 | many | TRBV28 | CASTASYEQYF | TGTGCCAGCACGGCATCCTACGAGCAGTACTTC
NA | TRBJ1-1 | many | TRBV18 | CASSDQQNTEAFF | TGTGCCAGCTCGGACCAGCAGAACACTGAAGCTTTCTTT
NA | TRBJ2-5 | many | TRBV6-1 | CASSGTYQETQYF | TGTGCCAGCAGTGGGACATACCAAGAGACCCAGTACTTC
NA | TRBJ1-1 | NA | TRBV6-1 | CASTPTMNTEAFF | TGTGCCAGCACCCCAACCATGAACACTGAAGCTTTCTTT
NA | TRBJ2-2 | NA | TRBV6-5 | CASSYFPAAGELFF | TGTGCCAGCAGTTACTTTCCAGCAGCCGGGGAGCTGTTTTTT
NA | TRBJ2-2 | NA | TRBV7-3 | CASAGGPNTGELFF | TGTGCCAGCGCCGGAGGGCCAAACACCGGGGAGCTGTTTTTT
NA | TRBJ2-7 | many | TRBV28 | CATQDGGRYYEQYF | TGTGCCACCCAAGATGGGGGCCGGTACTACGAGCAGTACTTC
NA | TRBJ1-1 | many | TRBV28 | CASSFQGPSTEAFF | TGTGCCAGCAGTTTCCAGGGGCCCAGCACTGAAGCTTTCTTT
NA | TRBJ2-4 | many | TRBV11-2 | CASSYWEDGLRPTLAKNIQYF | TGTGCCAGCAGCTACTGGGAGGACGGATTGAGACCCACACTAGCCAAAAACATTCAGTACTTC
TRBD2 | TRBJ2-7 | many | TRBV20-1 | CSARRTSGSYEQYF | TGCAGTGCGCGCCGGACTAGCGGGAGCTACGAGCAGTACTTC
NA | TRBJ1-5 | many | TRBV15 | CATSSEPGYSNQPQHF | TGTGCCACCAGCAGCGAACCGGGTTATAGCAATCAGCCCCAGCATTTT
NA | TRBJ1-2 | NA | TRBV6-2/TRBV6-3 | CASSYGSYGYTF | TGTGCCAGCAGTTACGGAAGCTATGGCTACACCTTC
NA | TRBJ1-2 | many | TRBV6-1 | CASGQTGSPLYGYTF | TGTGCCAGCGGACAGACCGGATCCCCCCTCTATGGCTACACCTTC
NA | TRBJ1-2 | NA | TRBV28 | CASSSLVGGRGYTF | TGTGCCAGCAGTTCACTGGTGGGGGGACGCGGCTACACCTTC
TRBD1 | TRBJ1-1 | many | TRBV7-2 | CASSPPGQRNTEAFF | TGTGCCAGCAGCCCACCGGGACAGAGAAACACTGAAGCTTTCTTT
NA | TRBJ2-7 | many | TRBV7-9 | CASSLSLDFDEQYF | TGTGCCAGCAGCTTAAGCCTAGATTTCGACGAGCAGTACTTC
TRBD2 | TRBJ2-5 | many | TRBV7-8 | CASSLVGTSGSEKTQYF | TGTGCCAGCAGCTTAGTTGGGACTAGCGGGAGTGAGAAGACCCAGTACTTC
NA | TRBJ1-5 | many | TRBV19 | CASSPREGFDQPQHF | TGTGCCAGTAGTCCCCGGGAGGGATTTGATCAGCCCCAGCATTTT
TRBD1 | TRBJ1-1 | NA | TRBV27 | CASSLLGTGVTEAFF | TGTGCCAGCAGTTTACTCGGGACAGGGGTCACTGAAGCTTTCTTT
NA | TRBJ2-7 | few | TRBV9 | CASSEGVVGAYEQYF | TGTGCCAGCAGCGAGGGAGTCGTAGGGGCCTACGAGCAGTACTTC